The 24 T cell receptor beta chains given below trace back to one sample, sequenced in a study of metastatic and nonmetastatic thyroid tumors. TCRdb reanalyzed the PCR reads via MiXCR. The sample lists tens of thousands of clones; roughly 15% were seen once. There were no patients who had received any treatment before thyroid surgery. Sequenced sample: blood. These receptors all stem from a male donor with papillary thyroid cancer or a benign thyroid nodule (not recorded which). Some clones in this sample may be carry-over from other donors' samples.

This clone was observed a single time. The same CDR3 arises from other DNA sequences in this sample as well. This rearrangement joins TRBV7-6 to TRBJ2-3; weak D call: TRBD2 (6 bases). Germline assignment: CDR1 SGHVS and CDR2 FNYEAQ. CDR3 length: 15 amino acids. The V end lost 4 bases, the J end lost 9 bases, and 20 bases lay between the germline ends. The CDR3 reads CASSSSSAVGPTQYF. CDR3 sequence (DNA): TGTGCCAGCAGCTCATCTAGCGCTGTTGGTCCCACGCAGTATTTT. The full variable domain, rest sourced from reference TRBV7-6 and TRBJ2-3, is GAGVSQSPRYKVTKRGQDVALRCDPISGHVSLYWYRQALGQGPEFLTYFNYEAQQDKSGLPNDRFSAERPEGSISTLTIQRTEQRDSAMYRCASSSSSAVGPTQYFGPGTRLTVL.

There are many counts of this clone. The rearrangement uses TRBV10-2 and TRBJ1-6, with unresolved D. The length of the CDR3 is 13 residues. CDR1 and CDR2 from the germline V gene are WSHSY and SAAADI. V was pared by 8 bases and J by 3 bases, with 8 bases between. This CDR3 reads CASEEDYNSPLHF. CDR3 DNA: TGCGCCAGCGAGGAAGACTATAATTCACCCCTCCACTTT.

This clone was found a few times. This chain connects TRBV27 to TRBJ2-7, with 7 bases matching TRBD1. The CDR3 extends over 14 amino acids. With V trimmed by 8 bases and J by 1 base, 8 bases remained unmatched. Germline loops: CDR1 MNHEY, CDR2 SMNVEV (reference sequence). The CDR3 loop is CASAPVQGSYEQYF. Here the CDR3 DNA reads TGTGCCAGCGCTCCCGTACAGGGGTCCTACGAGCAGTACTTC.

This CDR3 is CASSLVLAGGTGELFF. The CDR3 coding sequence is TGTGCCAGCAGCTTAGTACTAGCGGGAGGGACCGGGGAGCTGTTTTTT. The V gene is TRBV11-1, the J gene TRBJ2-2; 13 nucleotides align to TRBD2. Germline values: CDR1 SGHAT, CDR2 FQDESV (reference sequence). The CDR3 is 16 residues long. The junction had 1 base not matched to a gene; V was cut back by 1 base and J by 5 bases.

This clone qualifies as medium-sized. V usage is TRBV19 and J usage is TRBJ2-1, with D tentatively TRBD2 (5 bases). CDR3 length equals 15 residues. Germline CDR1 reads LNHDA; CDR2 reads SQIVND (reference sequence). The germline V and J ends were trimmed by 3 bases and 0 bases, with 9 bases remaining between them. The CDR3 nucleotides read TGTGCCAGTAGTATGGTTGGGAGCTCCTACAATGAGCAGTTCTTC. Translated, it gives CASSMVGSSYNEQFF. Full variable domain (remainder filled in from reference TRBV19 and TRBJ2-1): DGGITQSPKYLFRKEGQNVTLSCEQNLNHDAMYWYRQDPGQGLRLIYYSQIVNDFQKGDIAEGYSVSREKKESFPLTVTSAQKNPTAFYLCASSMVGSSYNEQFFGPGTRLTVL.

The CDR3, as DNA: TGCGCCAGCAGCTTGTTGGGGACAGGTATTCCTGACGAGCAGTACTTC. Encoded protein: CASSLLGTGIPDEQYF. The rearrangement links TRBV5-1 to TRBJ2-7, with 8 bases aligning to TRBD1. The germline V gene has CDR1 SGHRS and CDR2 YFSETQ. J lost 5 bases, V lost 1 base, and 11 bases had no gene match. This CDR3 has 16 amino acids.

This clone was seen ten or more times. This rearrangement joins TRBV19 to TRBJ2-5; D ambiguous. The CDR3 length is 16 residues. In germline, CDR1 is LNHDA, CDR2 SQIVND (reference sequence). The V gene lost 3 bases and the J gene lost 0 bases, with 14 bases spanning the gap. The CDR3: CASSITIQAYQETQYF. The CDR3, as DNA: TGTGCCAGTAGTATTACTATTCAGGCCTACCAAGAGACCCAGTACTTC.

This clone has more than one count but fewer than ten. The germline gene is not matched at one end of the junction; a read error may be the cause. The rearrangement links TRBV6-6 to TRBJ2-3, with D perhaps being TRBD1 or TRBD2 (6 bases each). There are 18 residues in the CDR3. Germline V gene data show CDR1 as MNHNY and CDR2 as SVGAGI (reference sequence). The CDR3 is CASSYSVGAGRGTYTQYF. In nucleotides, the CDR3 is TGTGCCAGCAGTTACTCTGTGGGGGCTGGGCGGGGCACATATACGCAGTATTTT.

As for this clone: Its ends do not fully match the called genes, so a read error is possible. The chain carries TRBV19 and TRBJ1-5; D is perhaps TRBD1 (5 bases). Germline V CDR1 and CDR2: LNHDA, SQIVND (reference sequence). The CDR3 length is 15 residues. CDR3 DNA: TGTGCCAGTAGTATAAGCATGGGGCGCCGACAGCCCCATCATTTT. It is translated as CASSISMGRRQPHHF.

The table lists this clone with many counts. This chain joins TRBV6-1 and TRBJ2-3; 9 nucleotides agree with TRBD2. Germline lookup yields CDR1 MNHNS and CDR2 SASEGT. The CDR3 has 15 amino acids. V lost 5 bases, J lost 4 bases, and 7 bases stayed unmatched. The CDR3 DNA follows: TGTGCCAGCAGTTCCGGGACTAGCTCCCCAGATACGCAGTATTTT. This codes for CASSSGTSSPDTQYF.

This clone was seen repeatedly, ten times or more. This chain connects TRBV4-1 to TRBJ1-1; D gene unclear. The CDR3 sequence is 17 residues long. The germline V gene encodes CDR1 MGHRA and CDR2 YSYEKL. V lost 2 bases and J 7 bases, leaving 23 bases between the germline ends. CDR3: CASSQLRNSPRNGEAFF. The CDR3 nucleotides are TGCGCCAGCAGCCAACTACGTAACAGCCCAAGGAACGGTGAAGCTTTCTTT.

This clone is judged medium-sized. The chain couples TRBV7-2 to TRBJ2-7; the match to TRBD2 covers 13 bases. The CDR3 totals 14 residues. V was clipped by 1 base and J by 6 bases; unmatched bases: 0. Germline lookup yields CDR1 SGHTA and CDR2 FQGNSA. The CDR3 coding sequence is TGTGCCAGCAGCTTAGGACTAGCGGGAGGCGAGCAGTACTTC. The encoded protein is CASSLGLAGGEQYF.

Points on this clone: Compared with germline, one end of the junction differs, possibly owing to a read error. The chain combines TRBV6-1 with TRBJ1-1, with 10 bases lining up with TRBD1. CDR3 length: 15 amino acids. From germline, CDR1 is MNHNS and CDR2 SASEGT. The DNA for the CDR3 is TGTGTCAGCAGTGATCCGGGACAGGGGACCACTGAAGCTTTCTTT. Amino acid sequence: CVSSDPGQGTTEAFF.

This rearrangement joins TRBV20-1 to TRBJ1-1, with 7 bases that match TRBD1. CDR1 is DFQATT and CDR2 is SNEGSKA in the germline V gene (reference sequence). The CDR3 contains 15 residues. V lost 3 bases and J lost 0; bases outside the gene matches: 7. The CDR3 loop reads CSARDRDSLNTEAFF. The CDR3 DNA reads TGCAGTGCTAGGGACCGGGACAGCTTGAACACTGAAGCTTTCTTT.

The sample holds many counts of this clone. The V and J genes are TRBV6-1 and TRBJ1-1; the D is unclear. Trimming cost V 6 bases and J 1 base, with 12 bases left between them. Germline V gene sequence: CDR1 MNHNS, CDR2 SASEGT. CDR3 size: 14 residues. The DNA for the CDR3 is TGTGCCAGCAGCGTAAAGCCAGGGAACACTGAAGCTTTCTTT. Encoded protein: CASSVKPGNTEAFF.

This clone was counted at least ten times. The rearrangement joins TRBV4-1 to TRBJ2-3; 8 bases fit TRBD1. Germline lookup yields CDR1 MGHRA and CDR2 YSYEKL. With V trimmed by 0 bases and J by 6 bases, 5 bases remained unmatched. The CDR3 sequence is 15 residues long. The CDR3 reads CASSQDHRGSDTQYF. Written as DNA, the CDR3 is TGCGCCAGCAGCCAAGATCACAGGGGGAGTGATACGCAGTATTTT.

This clone was recorded at least ten times. This chain uses TRBV2 with TRBJ1-6; no clear D. Trimming took off 3 bases at V and 0 bases at J, with 18 bases between the two ends. The CDR3 is 19 residues long. Germline assignment: CDR1 SNHLY and CDR2 FYNNEI. CDR3 bases: TGTGCCAGCAGTGAGTGGAGGACTACCCTCTCCTCCTATAATTCACCCCTCCACTTT. This gives the protein CASSEWRTTLSSYNSPLHF.

This clone was found many times. This rearrangement joins TRBV20-1 to TRBJ2-2; D call uncertain. The CDR3 length is 17 residues. Germline CDR1 and CDR2: DFQATT and SNEGSKA (reference sequence). V gave up 2 bases and J gave up 4 bases, with 20 bases separating them. The CDR3 protein is CSARIYATSTGTGELFF. The CDR3 region has the DNA TGCAGTGCTAGAATTTACGCCACTTCAACTGGCACCGGGGAGCTGTTTTTT.

This clone has more than one count but fewer than ten. The V gene is TRBV5-6, the J gene TRBJ1-1, with a possible D match to TRBD1 (5 bases). V was trimmed by 0 bases and J by 4 bases, leaving 10 bases between them. CDR1 and CDR2 (germline): SGHDT, YYEEEE. The CDR3 is 14 amino acids. The CDR3 is CASSLGGGSTEAFF. The CDR3 DNA sequence: TGTGCCAGCAGCTTGGGTGGGGGGAGCACTGAAGCTTTCTTT.

This clone was counted a few times. This may stem from a read error, because a much larger clone lies one nucleotide away. The sample carries other DNA sequences with the same CDR3. The chain uses TRBV9 and TRBJ1-2; a possible D gene is TRBD1 (5 bases). The CDR3 runs 14 residues. In germline, CDR1 is SGDLS, CDR2 YYNGEE. The CDR3 region is CASSLGGTAYGYTF. CDR3 nucleotides: TGTGCCAGCAGCCTGGGGGGGACCGCCTATGGCTACACTTTC.

As regards this clone: A much larger clone lies a single base off, so this may be a read error. The chain is built from TRBV4-2 and TRBJ2-7, with TRBD1 matching 7 bases. V dropped 3 bases and J dropped 1; count of bases not matched to a gene: 3. The CDR3 has 14 amino acids. The germline CDR1 and CDR2 sequences are LGHNA and YNFKEQ. CDR3 amino acids: CASSHGDSSYEQYF. The CDR3 DNA reads as TGTGCCAGCAGCCACGGGGACAGTTCCTACGAGCAGTACTTC.

This clone was recorded many times. This sequence joins TRBV20-1 and TRBJ2-3; 7 bases match TRBD1. J gave up 5 bases and V 8 bases, and 7 bases lay outside the gene matches. Germline lookup yields CDR1 DFQATT and CDR2 SNEGSKA (reference sequence). CDR3 size: 12 residues. CDR3 sequence (DNA): TGCAGTTTCGGACAGGTGAAAGATACGCAGTATTTT. Its protein is CSFGQVKDTQYF.

This clone has ten or more counts. This chain links TRBV6-2 or TRBV6-3 with TRBJ2-2, with D unresolved. CDR3 size: 15 residues. The V end was cut by 4 bases, the J end by 5 bases, with 14 bases between. Per germline, CDR1 MNHEY and CDR2 SVGEGT. CDR3 bases: TGTGCCAGCAGTTTATTCGGAACAGCGACCGGGGAGCTGTTTTTT. As protein: CASSLFGTATGELFF.

The table lists this clone with many counts. The chain uses TRBV2 and TRBJ2-7; 10 nucleotides agree with TRBD1. Germline V gene sequence: CDR1 SNHLY, CDR2 FYNNEI. With V trimmed by 6 bases and J by 4 bases, 6 bases remained unmatched. The CDR3 sequence is 14 residues long. The CDR3 DNA follows: TGTGCCAGCAGCGGGACAGGGGTGATTTACGAGCAGTACTTC. This translates into CASSGTGVIYEQYF.